This T cell receptor beta chain was identified during a study of T cell responses to AZD1222 COVID-19 vaccine. Study results and limitations: It should be noted that donors were predominantly white British and more often female, and clonal diversity was possibly underestimated.

Data came from immunoSEQ multiplex PCR; TCRdb stores just in-frame clones and leaves some out. The sample gives 150,000 or so clones, around 93% of which show up once; 3.8% is in the top ten. As for this clone: Its antigen is unidentified.

J lost 3 bases, V lost 0 bases, and 4 bases had no gene match. The CDR3 runs 16 residues. Germline loops: CDR1 MNHEY, CDR2 SMNVEV (reference sequence). This material consisted of peripheral blood, taken 28 days after the second AZD1222 dose. The receptor was derived from an adult who received the AZD1222 COVID-19 vaccine. The rearrangement uses TRBV27 and TRBJ2-1; 8 nucleotides align to TRBD2. The CDR3 coding sequence is TGTGCCAGCAGTTTATCCGCACTAGCGGACTACAATGAGCAGTTCTTC. Translated: CASSLSALADYNEQFF.